These T cell receptor beta chains were read from a single sample in a study of metastatic and nonmetastatic thyroid tumors. TCRdb re-analyzed the PCR reads using MiXCR. The data contain around 6,000 clones, around 33% of them singletons. What was sequenced was adjacent normal tissue. The receptors stem from a male donor with papillary thyroid cancer or a benign thyroid nodule (not recorded which). Some clones in this sample may be carry-over from other donors' samples. Both conserved end residues are part of each CDR3. The D gene is left open where the match is weak. Only some rows state a clone size, as once, few, many or a class for expanded clones.

D	size	V	J	DNA	CDR3
TRBD1	NA	TRBV19	TRBJ2-7	TGTGCCAGTAAGGACAGGGAGCAGTACTTC	CASKDREQYF
NA	NA	TRBV28	TRBJ2-7	TGTGCCAGCAGTCATCAGGGGTTCGAGCAGTACTTC	CASSHQGFEQYF
NA	once	TRBV20-1	TRBJ1-1	TGCAGTGCTAAACGGATGAACACTGAAGCTTTCTTT	CSAKRMNTEAFF
NA	NA	TRBV12-3/TRBV12-4	TRBJ2-2	TGTGCCAGCGGTTTTAGGACCGGGGAGCTGTTTTTT	CASGFRTGELFF
TRBD1	NA	TRBV5-1	TRBJ1-2	TGCGCCAGCAGCCGGGACAGGAACTATGGCTACACCTTC	CASSRDRNYGYTF
TRBD2	large	TRBV28	TRBJ2-1	TGTGCCAGCAGTCCGCCGGGACTAGCGGGGAATGAGCAGTTCTTC	CASSPPGLAGNEQFF
TRBD2	NA	TRBV12-3/TRBV12-4	TRBJ2-3	TGTGCCAGCAGTTTTAGGGTAGCGGGACCAAGCACAGATACGCAGTATTTT	CASSFRVAGPSTDTQYF
NA	many	TRBV13	TRBJ1-1	TGTGCCAGCAGCTTAGGCCAGGGAAACACTGAAGCTTTCTTT	CASSLGQGNTEAFF
TRBD1	NA	TRBV27	TRBJ2-7	TGTGCCAGTAGTTCTTCCGGGACAGGGGGCTACGAGCAGTACTTC	CASSSSGTGGYEQYF
TRBD2	NA	TRBV20-1	TRBJ2-7	TGCAGTGCTAGTGGGGTTCTAGCGGGAGGGTTTTTTAGCTACGAGCAGTACTTC	CSASGVLAGGFFSYEQYF
TRBD2	many	TRBV12-3/TRBV12-4	TRBJ2-3	TGTGCCAGCAGTCTCGGACTAGCGTCTACAGATACGCAGTATTTT	CASSLGLASTDTQYF
NA	few	TRBV30	TRBJ2-7	TGTGCCTGGAGTGACTCCTACGAGCAGTACTTC	CAWSDSYEQYF
NA	NA	TRBV11-2	TRBJ2-5	TGTGCCATCTCGGGACAACAAGATACCCAGTACTTC	CAISGQQDTQYF
TRBD2	large	TRBV6-1	TRBJ2-3	TGTGCCAGCAGTGAAGTCCCGGGGGGGCCGTCGGATACGCAGTATTTT	CASSEVPGGPSDTQYF
NA	NA	TRBV20-1	TRBJ2-7	TGCAGTGCCGCAGGGTTGGAATACTACGAGCAGTACTTC	CSAAGLEYYEQYF
TRBD1	few	TRBV6-5	TRBJ1-4	TGTGCCAGCCGACAGGGAGTCGAAGAAAAACTGTTTTTT	CASRQGVEEKLFF
TRBD1	NA	TRBV28	TRBJ2-3	TGTGCCAGCGCTGATGACAAGGGACAGGGAGGGACAGATACGCAGTATTTT	CASADDKGQGGTDTQYF
NA	few	TRBV6-1	TRBJ1-5	TGTGCCAGCAGTGAAGGGGTCCGACCGGATCAGCCCCAGCATTTT	CASSEGVRPDQPQHF
NA	medium-sized	TRBV5-1	TRBJ1-1	TGCGCCAGCAGCTTACAAGCTGGGAACACTGAAGCTTTCTTT	CASSLQAGNTEAFF
NA	NA	TRBV28	TRBJ1-1	TGTGCCAGCAGTCTTGACAGGGAAGCTTTCTTT	CASSLDREAFF
NA	few	TRBV28	TRBJ2-5	TGTGCCAGCAAAGCAGACTGGGAGACCCAGTACTTC	CASKADWETQYF
TRBD1	few	TRBV6-2/TRBV6-3	TRBJ2-7	TGTGCCAGCAGTCTACAGGGGGGATTGGGGGAGCAGTACTTC	CASSLQGGLGEQYF
NA	few	TRBV6-1	TRBJ2-1	TGTGCCAGCAGCATCCAGGGCGACTCCTACAATGAGCAGTTCTTC	CASSIQGDSYNEQFF
NA	once	TRBV5-4	TRBJ1-1	TGTGCCAGCAGCTTGGTAACGGGAGCCCTACTTGAAGCTTTCTTT	CASSLVTGALLEAFF
NA	NA	TRBV12-3/TRBV12-4	TRBJ2-1	TGTGCCAGCAGTTCCGTCACGCGTTACAATGAGCAGTTCTTC	CASSSVTRYNEQFF
NA	medium-sized	TRBV11-3	TRBJ2-5	TGTGCCAGCAGCCCAACTCGGGCTGGATGGGGAGAGACCCAGTACTTC	CASSPTRAGWGETQYF
NA	NA	TRBV2	TRBJ2-1	TGTGCCAGCAGGGACGGAGGCTCCTACAATGAGCAGTTCTTC	CASRDGGSYNEQFF
NA	large	TRBV27	TRBJ2-1	TGTGCCAGCAGCCTCTCAGTGTGGGACCAAAGACCCAATGAGCAGTTCTTC	CASSLSVWDQRPNEQFF
TRBD2	NA	TRBV11-1	TRBJ2-3	TGTGCCAGCAGCCGGACTAGCGGAGGGACTAGCACAGATACGCAGTATTTT	CASSRTSGGTSTDTQYF
NA	few	TRBV19	TRBJ2-7	TGTGCCAGTAGTGCGACAGGGAGGGAGCAGTACTTC	CASSATGREQYF
NA	many	TRBV2	TRBJ2-7	TGTGCCAGCAGTGTCCCACCAAAGACCCACGAGCAGTACTTC	CASSVPPKTHEQYF
NA	NA	TRBV12-5	TRBJ2-2	TGTGCTAGTGGCGATAGGGCCGGGGAGCTGTTTTTT	CASGDRAGELFF
TRBD1	NA	TRBV28	TRBJ2-2	TGTGCCAGCAGTTCCGGGACAGGGGACACCGGGGAGCTGTTTTTT	CASSSGTGDTGELFF
NA	NA	TRBV16	TRBJ1-1	TGTGCCAGCAGCCAGAGAATAGGAGGGACGAACACTGAAGCTTTCTTT	CASSQRIGGTNTEAFF
NA	few	TRBV6-1	TRBJ1-4	TGTGCCAGCAGTGAAGACCCTGAGGGTGAAAAACTGTTTTTT	CASSEDPEGEKLFF
NA	NA	TRBV27	TRBJ2-2	TGTGCCAGCCCCTACGGGGGGCCGAACACCGGGGAGCTGTTGTTT	CASPYGGPNTGELLF
NA	NA	TRBV20-1	TRBJ2-3	TGCAGTGCTATCCCGACCCCAGATACGCAGTATTTT	CSAIPTPDTQYF
NA	few	TRBV6-1	TRBJ2-2	TGTGCCAGCAGTCTTCGAAGGGGAAACACCGGGGAGCTGTTTTTT	CASSLRRGNTGELFF
NA	NA	TRBV11-2	TRBJ1-3	TGTGCCAGCAGCTTTGGGACGCTTTCTGGAAACACCATATATTTT	CASSFGTLSGNTIYF
NA	NA	TRBV7-2	TRBJ2-5	TGTGCCAGCAGCTCCGGACTCGGGGGGACACAGTACTTC	CASSSGLGGTQYF
TRBD2	NA	TRBV5-1	TRBJ2-7	TGCGCCAGCAGCAGCAGGACTAGCGGGTCGTACGAGCAGTACTTC	CASSSRTSGSYEQYF
TRBD2	few	TRBV6-2/TRBV6-3	TRBJ2-1	TGTGCCAGCAGCCTCACGAGCGGGGGGGATTTGGGTGAGCAGTTCTTC	CASSLTSGGDLGEQFF
NA	NA	TRBV7-8	TRBJ1-2	TGTGCCACCAGCCCTAGGGGGGTCTATGGCTACACCTTC	CATSPRGVYGYTF
NA	NA	TRBV25-1	TRBJ1-2	TGTGCCAGCAGTGAATCCGGACAGAGTTATGGCTACACCTTC	CASSESGQSYGYTF
NA	few	TRBV27	TRBJ2-1	TGTGCCAGCAGTACAACCCCATGGGGAGTGGTTAGTGAGCAGTTCTTC	CASSTTPWGVVSEQFF
NA	NA	TRBV2	TRBJ2-7	TGTGCCAGCAGTATGGGCGCCTCCTACGAGCAGTACTTC	CASSMGASYEQYF
NA	NA	TRBV6-1	TRBJ2-7	TGTGCCAGCAGTGCTCTTCTCTACGAGCAGTACTTC	CASSALLYEQYF
NA	NA	TRBV7-6	TRBJ1-2	TGTGCCAGCAGCTTACAAATGGGACGCCAGAACTATGGCTACACCTTC	CASSLQMGRQNYGYTF
TRBD2	NA	TRBV27	TRBJ2-7	TGTGCCAGCAGTTTATACCGGGGGGGGACTAGCGGCGCTTACGAGCAGTACTTC	CASSLYRGGTSGAYEQYF
NA	few	TRBV7-8	TRBJ1-2	TGTGCCAGCAGCTTAAAATACCGTCGGGACAACTATGGCTACACCTTC	CASSLKYRRDNYGYTF
NA	NA	TRBV6-1	TRBJ2-5	TGTGCCAGCAGTGCCCTCTCGACCCAAGAGACCCAGTACTTC	CASSALSTQETQYF
TRBD1	medium-sized	TRBV18	TRBJ1-5	TGTGCCAGCTGTACAGGGGGAGACAATCAGCCCCAGCATTTT	CASCTGGDNQPQHF
NA	NA	TRBV12-3/TRBV12-4	TRBJ1-1	TGTGCCAGCAGTTTGGAGATGGGGGCTGAAGCTTTCTTT	CASSLEMGAEAFF